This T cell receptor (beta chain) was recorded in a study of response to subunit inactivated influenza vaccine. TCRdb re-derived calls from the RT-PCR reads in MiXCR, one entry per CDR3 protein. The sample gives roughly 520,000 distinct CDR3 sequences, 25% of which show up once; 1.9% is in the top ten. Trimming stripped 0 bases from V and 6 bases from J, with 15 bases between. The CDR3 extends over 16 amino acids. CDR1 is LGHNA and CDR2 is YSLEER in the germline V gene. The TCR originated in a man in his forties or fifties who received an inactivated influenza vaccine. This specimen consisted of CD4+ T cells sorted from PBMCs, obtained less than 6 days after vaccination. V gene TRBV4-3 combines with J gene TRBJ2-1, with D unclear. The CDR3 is CASSQDWSSRGNEQFF. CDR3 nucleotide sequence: TGCGCCAGCAGCCAAGATTGGAGTTCGAGAGGCAATGAGCAGTTCTTC.